This paragraph covers one T cell receptor beta chain sequence. This sample is part of a study of blood T cell repertoires in COVID-19. Study-level information: The analysed material was cDNA or gDNA that came from T cells, B-cell-depleted T cells, or PBMCs.

As handled by the study authors: Amplification of reference gene primers provided the estimated nucleated cell counts. The repertoire was sequenced with immunoSEQ multiplex PCR; TCRdb's copy has only in-frame clones and lacks some. V and J calls plus clone size are reproduced from that table; the DNA served to infer D and trimming. Of 90,000 to 130,000 clones listed, around nine tenths were seen once; the top ten hold about 5%. CDR1 is SGHRS and CDR2 is YFSETQ in the germline V gene. The V gene lost 5 bases and the J gene lost 4 bases, with 15 bases spanning the gap. This CDR3 has 15 residues. The source of this sequence is a human donor in a cohort sampled during active COVID-19. Sequencing was performed on peripheral blood. The rearrangement joins TRBV5-1 to TRBJ2-2, with D possibly TRBD1 on 5 matching bases. The CDR3 protein is CASRRSGLGTGELFF. Written as DNA, the CDR3 is TGCGCCAGCAGACGATCAGGGTTAGGCACCGGGGAGCTGTTTTTT.